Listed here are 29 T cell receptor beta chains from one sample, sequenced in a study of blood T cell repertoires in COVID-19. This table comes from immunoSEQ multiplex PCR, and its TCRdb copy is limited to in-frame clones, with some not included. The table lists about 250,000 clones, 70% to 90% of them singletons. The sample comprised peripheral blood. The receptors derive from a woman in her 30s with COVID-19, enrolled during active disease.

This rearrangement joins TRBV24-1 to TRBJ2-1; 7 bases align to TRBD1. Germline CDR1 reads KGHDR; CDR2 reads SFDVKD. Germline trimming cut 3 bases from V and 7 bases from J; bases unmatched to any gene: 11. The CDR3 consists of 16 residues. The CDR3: CATSDPLTGPANEQFF. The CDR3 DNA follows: TGTGCCACCAGTGATCCCTTGACAGGGCCCGCTAATGAGCAGTTCTTC.

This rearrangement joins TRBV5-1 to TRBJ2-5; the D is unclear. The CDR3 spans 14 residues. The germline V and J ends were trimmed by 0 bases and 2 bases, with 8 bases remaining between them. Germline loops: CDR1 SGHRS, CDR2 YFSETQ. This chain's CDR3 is CASSLGGNQETQYF. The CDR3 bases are TGCGCCAGCAGCTTGGGAGGTAATCAAGAGACCCAGTACTTC.

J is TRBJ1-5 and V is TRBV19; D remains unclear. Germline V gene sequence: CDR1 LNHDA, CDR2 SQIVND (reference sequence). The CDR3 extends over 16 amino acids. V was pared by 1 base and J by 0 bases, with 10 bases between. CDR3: CASSIGGGNSNQPQHF. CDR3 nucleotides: TGTGCCAGTAGTATAGGGGGAGGGAATAGCAATCAGCCCCAGCATTTT.

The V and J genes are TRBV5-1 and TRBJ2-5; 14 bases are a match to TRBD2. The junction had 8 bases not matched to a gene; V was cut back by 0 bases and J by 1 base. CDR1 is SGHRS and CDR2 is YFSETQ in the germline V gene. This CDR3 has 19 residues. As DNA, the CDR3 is TGCGCCAGCAGCTTGGTTGGCGGACTAGCGGGGGGTAGCCAAGAGACCCAGTACTTC. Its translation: CASSLVGGLAGGSQETQYF.

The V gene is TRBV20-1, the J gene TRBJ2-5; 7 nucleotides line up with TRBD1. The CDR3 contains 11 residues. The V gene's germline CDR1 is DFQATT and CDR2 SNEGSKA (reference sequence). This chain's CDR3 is CSSTGQETQYF. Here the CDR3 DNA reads TGCAGCTCGACAGGGCAAGAGACCCAGTACTTC.

The chain's CDR3 is CATGPGGNEQFF. The CDR3, as DNA: TGTGCCACTGGGCCGGGAGGCAATGAGCAGTTCTTC. This chain links TRBV24-1 with TRBJ2-1, with TRBD2 matching over 7 bases. V was pared by 10 bases and J by 6 bases, with 5 bases of the junction left unmatched. CDR1 is KGHDR, CDR2 SFDVKD, per germline. This CDR3 has 12 amino acids.

CDR3 nucleotide sequence: TGTGCCACCAGTGCAGGATCTCTGCCCTATGGCTACACCTTC. As protein: CATSAGSLPYGYTF. The J gene is TRBJ1-2, the V gene TRBV24-1; D uncertain. Germline assignment: CDR1 KGHDR and CDR2 SFDVKD. The CDR3 runs 14 residues. V shed 5 bases and J shed 4 bases, with 13 bases lying between them.

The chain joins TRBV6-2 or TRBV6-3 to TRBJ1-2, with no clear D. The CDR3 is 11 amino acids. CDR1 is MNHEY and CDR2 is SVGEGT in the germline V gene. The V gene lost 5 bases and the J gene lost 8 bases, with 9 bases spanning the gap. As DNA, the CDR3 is TGTGCCAGCAGTCGCGGGTTGGGCTACACCTTC. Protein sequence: CASSRGLGYTF.

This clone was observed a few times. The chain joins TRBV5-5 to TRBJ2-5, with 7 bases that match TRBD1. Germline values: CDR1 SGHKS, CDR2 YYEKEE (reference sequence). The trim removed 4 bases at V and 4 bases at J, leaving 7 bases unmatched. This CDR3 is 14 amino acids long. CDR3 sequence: CASSTTGAAETQYF. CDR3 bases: TGTGCCAGCAGCACAACAGGGGCGGCAGAGACCCAGTACTTC.

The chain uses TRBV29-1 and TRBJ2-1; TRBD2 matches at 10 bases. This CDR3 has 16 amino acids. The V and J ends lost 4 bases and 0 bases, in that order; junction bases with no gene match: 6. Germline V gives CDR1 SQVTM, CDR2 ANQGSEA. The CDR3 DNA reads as TGCAGCGTTGGTCTAGCGGGAGAAAGCTCCTACAATGAGCAGTTCTTC. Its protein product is CSVGLAGESSYNEQFF.

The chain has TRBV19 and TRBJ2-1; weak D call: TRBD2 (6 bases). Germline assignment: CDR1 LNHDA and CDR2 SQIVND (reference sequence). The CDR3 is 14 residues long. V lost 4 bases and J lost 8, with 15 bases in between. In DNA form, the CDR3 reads TGTGCCAGTAGTAGGGACTCGGGACTGGATGAGCAGTTCTTC. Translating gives CASSRDSGLDEQFF.

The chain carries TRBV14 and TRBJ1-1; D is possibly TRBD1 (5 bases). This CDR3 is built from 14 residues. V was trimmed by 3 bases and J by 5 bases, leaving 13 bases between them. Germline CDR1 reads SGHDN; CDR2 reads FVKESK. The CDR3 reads CASSQGRGRTEAFF. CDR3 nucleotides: TGTGCCAGCAGCCAGGGCCGGGGGAGGACTGAAGCTTTCTTT.

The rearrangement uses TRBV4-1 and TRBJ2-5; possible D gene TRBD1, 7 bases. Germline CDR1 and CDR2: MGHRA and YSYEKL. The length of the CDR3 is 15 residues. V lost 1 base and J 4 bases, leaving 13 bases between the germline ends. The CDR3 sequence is CASSQGRQGGETQYF. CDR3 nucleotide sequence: TGCGCCAGCAGCCAAGGGCGACAGGGAGGAGAGACCCAGTACTTC.

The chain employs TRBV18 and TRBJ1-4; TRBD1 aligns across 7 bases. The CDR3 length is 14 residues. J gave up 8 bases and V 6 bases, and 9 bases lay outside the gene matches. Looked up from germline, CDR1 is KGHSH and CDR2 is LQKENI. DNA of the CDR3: TGTGCCAGCTCCCCCACCAGGGGGAACGAAAAACTGTTTTTT. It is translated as CASSPTRGNEKLFF.

For the CDR3, the DNA is TGTGCCAGCAGCTTAGTATCAGGGAACAATCAGCCCCAGCATTTT. Residues: CASSLVSGNNQPQHF. The chain is built from TRBV7-4 and TRBJ1-5; D may be TRBD1 (5 bases). The CDR3 sequence is 15 residues long. Germline CDR1 SGHVT, CDR2 SQSDAQ. V was pared by 1 base and J by 3 bases, with 10 bases between.

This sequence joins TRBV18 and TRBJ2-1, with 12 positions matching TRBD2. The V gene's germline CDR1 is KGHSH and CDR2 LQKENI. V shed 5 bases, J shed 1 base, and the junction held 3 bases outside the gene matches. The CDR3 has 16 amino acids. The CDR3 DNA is TGTGCCAGCTCAGCGGGACTAGCGGGTTCCTACAATGAGCAGTTCTTC. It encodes CASSAGLAGSYNEQFF.

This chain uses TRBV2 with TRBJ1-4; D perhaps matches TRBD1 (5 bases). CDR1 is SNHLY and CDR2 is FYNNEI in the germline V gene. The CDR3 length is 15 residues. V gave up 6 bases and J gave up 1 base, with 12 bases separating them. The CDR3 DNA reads TGTGCCAGCAGCATGTCAGGGCTAACTAATGAAAAACTGTTTTTT. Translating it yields CASSMSGLTNEKLFF.

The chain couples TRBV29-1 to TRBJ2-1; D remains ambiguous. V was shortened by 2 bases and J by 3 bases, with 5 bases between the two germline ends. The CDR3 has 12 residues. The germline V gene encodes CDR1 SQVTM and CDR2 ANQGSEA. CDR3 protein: CSVEQNYNEQFF. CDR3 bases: TGCAGCGTTGAACAGAACTACAATGAGCAGTTCTTC.

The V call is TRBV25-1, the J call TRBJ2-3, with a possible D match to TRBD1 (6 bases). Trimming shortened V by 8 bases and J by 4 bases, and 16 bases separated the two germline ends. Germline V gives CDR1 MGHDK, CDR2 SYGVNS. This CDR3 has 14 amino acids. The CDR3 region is CASLDRWLPDTQYF. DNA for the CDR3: TGTGCCAGCCTCGACAGGTGGTTACCAGATACGCAGTATTTT.

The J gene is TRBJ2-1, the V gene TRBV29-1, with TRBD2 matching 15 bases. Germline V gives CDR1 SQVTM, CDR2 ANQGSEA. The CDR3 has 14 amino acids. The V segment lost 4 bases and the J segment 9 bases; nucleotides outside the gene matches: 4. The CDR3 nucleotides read TGCAGCGTTGCTGGACTAGCGGGAGGGCTTGAGCAGTTCTTC. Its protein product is CSVAGLAGGLEQFF.

CDR3 bases: TGTGCCAGCAGCCCCCAGGGCAGCTCTAACAGGGAGCAGTACGTC. As protein: CASSPQGSSNREQYV. The chain joins TRBV6-2 or TRBV6-3 to TRBJ2-7; tentatively, D is TRBD1 (5 bases). CDR1 and CDR2 from the germline V gene are MNHEY and SVGEGT. V lost 6 bases to trimming and J lost 7 bases, with 22 bases between them. The CDR3 contains 15 residues.

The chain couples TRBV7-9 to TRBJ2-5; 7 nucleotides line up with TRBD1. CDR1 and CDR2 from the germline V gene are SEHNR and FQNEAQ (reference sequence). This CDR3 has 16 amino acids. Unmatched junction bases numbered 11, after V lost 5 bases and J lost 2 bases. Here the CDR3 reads CASSPPDRWVQETQYF. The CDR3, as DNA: TGTGCCAGCAGCCCACCGGACAGGTGGGTGCAAGAGACCCAGTACTTC.

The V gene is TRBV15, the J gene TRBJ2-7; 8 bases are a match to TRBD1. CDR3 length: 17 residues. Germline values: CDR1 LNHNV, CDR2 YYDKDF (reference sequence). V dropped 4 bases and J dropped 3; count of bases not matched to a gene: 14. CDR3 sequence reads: CATSKEPYEDRVYEQYF. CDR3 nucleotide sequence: TGTGCCACCAGCAAAGAACCCTATGAGGACAGGGTCTACGAGCAGTACTTC.

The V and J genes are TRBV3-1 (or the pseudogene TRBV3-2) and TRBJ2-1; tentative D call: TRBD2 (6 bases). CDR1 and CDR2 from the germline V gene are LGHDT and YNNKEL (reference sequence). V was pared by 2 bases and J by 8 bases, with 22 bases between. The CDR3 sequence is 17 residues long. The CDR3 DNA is TGTGCCAGCAGCCAATCCCCCTGGAGTCCCCGCGGGGATGAGCAGTTCTTC. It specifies CASSQSPWSPRGDEQFF.

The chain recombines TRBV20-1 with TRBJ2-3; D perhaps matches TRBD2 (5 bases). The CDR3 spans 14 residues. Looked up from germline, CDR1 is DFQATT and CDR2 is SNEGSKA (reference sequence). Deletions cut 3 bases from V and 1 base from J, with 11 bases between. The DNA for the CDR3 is TGCAGTGCTAGTTGGCGGCGGGGCACAGATACGCAGTATTTT. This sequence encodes CSASWRRGTDTQYF.

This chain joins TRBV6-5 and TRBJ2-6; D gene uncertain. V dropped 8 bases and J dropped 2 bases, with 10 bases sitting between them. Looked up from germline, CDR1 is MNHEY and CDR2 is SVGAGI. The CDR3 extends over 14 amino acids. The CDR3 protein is CASAEVAGANVLTF. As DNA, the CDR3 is TGTGCCAGCGCCGAGGTAGCTGGGGCCAACGTCCTGACTTTC.

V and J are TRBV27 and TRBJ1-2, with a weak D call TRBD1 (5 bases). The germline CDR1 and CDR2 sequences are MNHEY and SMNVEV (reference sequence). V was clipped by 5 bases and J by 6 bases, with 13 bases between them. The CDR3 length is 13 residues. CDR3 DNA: TGTGCCAGCAGTCCCAACGACAGAAATGGCTACACCTTC. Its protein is CASSPNDRNGYTF.

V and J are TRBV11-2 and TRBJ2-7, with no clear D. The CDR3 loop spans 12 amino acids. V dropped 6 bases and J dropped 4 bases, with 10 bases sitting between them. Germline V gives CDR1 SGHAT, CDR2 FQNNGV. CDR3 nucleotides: TGTGCCAGCAGGTCCAACGGGTACGAGCAGTACTTC. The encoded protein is CASRSNGYEQYF. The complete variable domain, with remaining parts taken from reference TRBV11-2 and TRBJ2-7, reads EAGVAQSPRYKIIEKRQSVAFWCNPISGHATLYWYQQILGQGPKLLIQFQNNGVVDDSQLPKDRFSAERLKGVDSTLKIQPAKLEDSAVYLCASRSNGYEQYFGPGTRLTVT.

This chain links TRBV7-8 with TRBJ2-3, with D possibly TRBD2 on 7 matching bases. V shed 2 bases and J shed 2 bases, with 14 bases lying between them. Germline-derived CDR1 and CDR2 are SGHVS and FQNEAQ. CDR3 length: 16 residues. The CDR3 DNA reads TGTGCCAGCAGCTTAAGGCGGGGGCGGAACACAGATACGCAGTATTTT. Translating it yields CASSLRRGRNTDTQYF.